The present entry profiles one TCR beta chain with its context. This record comes from a study of CD8+CD57+ T cells in acquired aplastic anemia. The use of genomic DNA as template underpinned the TCR beta VDJ and CDR3 profiling. TCRdb itself ran the reads through MiXCR, one entry per CDR3 protein. The sample yields about 400,000 distinct CDR3 sequences, about 70% seen once. The germline CDR1 and CDR2 sequences are SGHTA and FQGNSA. Between the trimmed V and J ends, which lost 5 bases and 0 bases, there was a span of 10 bases. The CDR3 loop spans 14 amino acids. What was sequenced was sorted CD4+, CD8+, or CD8+CD57+ T cells (not recorded which) from PBMCs. This TCR derives from a human donor in good health, serving as a control. The chain links TRBV7-2 to TRBJ2-5; D call uncertain. The CDR3 coding sequence is TGTGCCAGCAGCGTAGAACGGAACCAAGAGACCCAGTACTTC. It specifies CASSVERNQETQYF.